The TCR beta chain described here comes from a study of early T cells in non-severe SARS-CoV-2 infection. Across the whole study: Sequenced material consisted of bulk RNA (from unsorted whole blood), and chains were unpaired. The study, taken as a whole, reports: The study's VDJdb matching favored anti-spike CD8 responses and missed private and CD4 specificities.

Unique molecular identifiers were affixed to single, distinct cDNA molecules. TCRdb reprocessed the 5' RACE reads via MiXCR and lists one record per CDR3 protein. The sample consists of tens of thousands of distinct CDR3 sequences, around 16% of them appearing once. This clonotype was counted at least ten times. Its antigen is unknown. The V gene lost 6 bases and the J gene lost 1 base, with 13 bases spanning the gap. This CDR3 contains 14 residues. Germline V CDR1 and CDR2: MNHNS, SASEGT. The chain has TRBV6-1 and TRBJ2-7, with D perhaps TRBD1 (6 bases). This receptor was identified in an adult who was a healthcare worker with PCR-confirmed SARS-CoV-2 infection or an uninfected control (not recorded which). Material for sequencing was whole blood. The CDR3 here is CASRPGHGSYEQYF. CDR3 DNA sequence: TGTGCCAGCAGGCCGGGACACGGATCCTACGAGCAGTACTTC.